This is a list of T cell receptor beta chains from one sample in a study of blood T cell repertoires in COVID-19. Some clones are missing from TCRdb's copy, which holds only in-frame ones; the method was immunoSEQ multiplex PCR. The table includes more than 150,000 clones, around 92% detected once. Input material: peripheral blood. The receptors shown here come from a man in his sixties with acute or convalescent COVID-19. Each CDR3 is given with its conserved first and last residue. Each record gives: D gene, V gene, clone size, J gene, CDR3 protein, CDR3 DNA. D genes are given only for firm matches. Size tells how often a clone was seen (once, few, many) or the class of an expanded clone, and some rows leave it out.

>-|TRBV10-3|-|TRBJ2-1
CAISPWRGKSSYNEQFF
TGTGCCATCAGTCCTTGGCGGGGTAAAAGCTCCTACAATGAGCAGTTCTTC
>TRBD1|TRBV9|-|TRBJ2-1
CASSQTGSTYNEQFF
TGTGCCAGCAGCCAGACAGGGTCCACCTACAATGAGCAGTTCTTC
>-|TRBV11-2|few|TRBJ2-3
CASSLDHLAPGRTDTQYF
TGTGCCAGCAGCTTAGATCATTTGGCACCAGGGCGCACAGATACGCAGTATTTT
>-|TRBV11-3|-|TRBJ2-2
CASSLRGFTGELFF
TGTGCCAGCAGCTTACGGGGGTTCACCGGGGAGCTGTTTTTT
>-|TRBV10-3|once|TRBJ2-3
CAISVLDSGGDTQYF
TGTGCCATCAGTGTTCTAGACAGTGGCGGAGATACGCAGTATTTT
>-|TRBV12-3/TRBV12-4|-|TRBJ2-5
CASSLGAETQYF
TGTGCCAGCAGTTTAGGGGCGGAGACCCAGTACTTC
>-|TRBV5-1|-|TRBJ1-6
CASRRAGNSPLHF
TGCGCCAGCAGGAGGGCCGGTAATTCACCCCTCCACTTT
>-|TRBV6-1|-|TRBJ1-5
CASSDRKGRGSNQPQHF
TGTGCCAGCAGTGACAGAAAGGGCAGGGGTAGCAATCAGCCCCAGCATTTT
>TRBD2|TRBV5-8|once|TRBJ2-2
CASSSLGGGPTGELFF
TGTGCCAGCAGCTCCCTCGGCGGGGGGCCCACCGGGGAGCTGTTTTTT
>-|TRBV6-1|-|TRBJ1-5
CASSEGAGVYNQPQHF
TGTGCCAGCAGTGAAGGGGCAGGGGTTTACAATCAGCCCCAGCATTTT
>-|TRBV11-2|-|TRBJ1-4
CASSSDRNEKLFF
TGTGCCAGCAGCTCCGACAGGAATGAAAAACTGTTTTTT
>TRBD1|TRBV2|-|TRBJ1-4
CASRAGTGNEKLFF
TGTGCCAGCAGGGCCGGGACAGGGAATGAAAAACTGTTTTTT
>-|TRBV12-3/TRBV12-4|-|TRBJ2-7
CASSLGSSYEQYF
TGTGCCAGCAGTTTGGGCAGTTCCTACGAGCAGTACTTC
>-|TRBV2|-|TRBJ1-2
CASSGGAGGYTF
TGTGCCAGCAGTGGTGGGGCCGGGGGCTACACCTTC
>-|TRBV2|-|TRBJ1-5
CASSKGQTDQPQHF
TGTGCCAGCAGTAAAGGACAGACCGATCAGCCCCAGCATTTT
>-|TRBV30|-|TRBJ1-2
CAWSVSQGNYGYTF
TGTGCCTGGAGTGTTAGTCAGGGAAACTATGGCTACACCTTC
>-|TRBV3-1/TRBV3-2|few|TRBJ1-1
CASSDGGTEAFF
TGTGCCAGCAGCGATGGGGGGACTGAAGCTTTCTTT
>TRBD2|TRBV5-6|-|TRBJ2-2
CASSLERLAGYTGELFF
TGTGCCAGCAGCTTGGAAAGGCTAGCGGGGTACACCGGGGAGCTGTTTTTT
>-|TRBV5-1|-|TRBJ1-2
CASRGFGDSPSDYGYTF
TGCGCCAGCAGGGGTTTCGGAGACAGCCCGTCAGACTATGGCTACACCTTC
>-|TRBV10-1|-|TRBJ2-2
CASGSGPNTGELFF
TGCGCCAGCGGTAGCGGACCAAACACCGGGGAGCTGTTTTTT
>TRBD2|TRBV9|few|TRBJ2-1
CASSVRLASYNEQFF
TGTGCCAGCAGCGTGCGACTAGCCTCCTACAATGAGCAGTTCTTC
>-|TRBV14|-|TRBJ1-1
CASSRWGGLEAFF
TGTGCCAGCAGTCGCTGGGGGGGGCTGGAAGCTTTCTTT
>TRBD1|TRBV4-1|once|TRBJ2-7
CASSRDSRYEQYF
TGCGCCAGCAGCCGGGACAGCCGCTACGAGCAGTACTTC
>TRBD2|TRBV3-1/TRBV3-2|-|TRBJ2-3
CASSQVGGGADTQYF
TGTGCCAGCAGCCAAGTTGGCGGGGGGGCAGATACGCAGTATTTT
>-|TRBV6-5|-|TRBJ1-5
CASRRFGGQPQHF
TGTGCCAGCCGCCGATTTGGGGGGCAGCCCCAGCATTTT
>-|TRBV11-2|-|TRBJ1-3
CASSLGTAPGNTIYF
TGTGCCAGCAGCTTAGGGACAGCCCCTGGAAACACCATATATTTT
>TRBD2|TRBV5-1|-|TRBJ2-1
CASSPSGTSANEQFF
TGCGCCAGCAGCCCCTCCGGGACTAGCGCCAATGAGCAGTTCTTC
>TRBD2|TRBV5-4|-|TRBJ2-3
CASSPTSGGVTDTQYF
TGTGCCAGCAGTCCGACTAGCGGGGGGGTCACAGATACGCAGTATTTT
>-|TRBV19|-|TRBJ2-3
CASIPRGGSTDTQYF
TGTGCCAGTATCCCCCGGGGTGGAAGCACAGATACGCAGTATTTT
>-|TRBV7-3|-|TRBJ1-1
CASSLIGMGRYTEAFF
TGTGCCAGCAGCTTAATTGGTATGGGGCGGTACACTGAAGCTTTCTTT
>-|TRBV18|-|TRBJ1-2
CASSPILLEKHDNGYTF
TGTGCCAGCTCACCGATACTGTTAGAGAAGCATGATAATGGCTACACCTTC
>TRBD2|TRBV5-1|-|TRBJ2-1
CASSRGGLSYNEQFF
TGCGCCAGCAGCCGGGGGGGTCTTTCCTACAATGAGCAGTTCTTC
>-|TRBV20-1|-|TRBJ1-4
CSASLRSTATNEKLFF
TGCAGTGCTAGTTTGCGGAGCACTGCAACTAATGAAAAACTGTTTTTT
>-|TRBV18|-|TRBJ1-4
CASSPASSGEKLFF
TGTGCCAGCTCACCAGCAAGTTCCGGGGAAAAACTGTTTTTT
>TRBD1|TRBV5-1|few|TRBJ2-7
CASSSGQGNEQYF
TGCGCCAGCAGCTCCGGACAGGGAAACGAGCAGTACTTC
>-|TRBV3-1/TRBV3-2|-|TRBJ1-1
CASSQELGSGAFF
TGTGCCAGCAGCCAAGAACTCGGCTCGGGAGCTTTCTTT
>TRBD2|TRBV4-2|-|TRBJ2-1
CASSQEVAGGPYNEQFF
TGTGCCAGCAGCCAGGAGGTAGCGGGGGGGCCGTACAATGAGCAGTTCTTC
>-|TRBV30|-|TRBJ2-1
CAWSVISEQFF
TGTGCCTGGAGTGTAATTAGTGAGCAGTTCTTC